These T cell receptor beta chains were read from a single sample in a study of blood T cell repertoires in COVID-19. The method was immunoSEQ multiplex PCR; TCRdb's version includes in-frame clones alone and lacks a portion of them. The sample comprises almost 400,000 clones, around 87% of which are singletons, and roughly 2% rests with the top ten. The sample consisted of peripheral blood. These receptors came from a woman aged 55-69 years with COVID-19, enrolled during active disease. CDR3s include the opening cysteine and the closing phenylalanine or tryptophan. D genes are given only for firm matches. Part of the rows lack a size; the others show once, few, many or a class for expanded clones.

clone_size	j_call	d_call	v_call	cdr3_nt	cdr3_aa
.	TRBJ2-5	TRBD2	TRBV7-6	TGTGCCAGCAGCTTAAATAGCGGGGGGGAAGAGACCCAGTACTTC	CASSLNSGGEETQYF
.	TRBJ2-2	.	TRBV9	TGTGCCAGCAGCGTTCTCAGTAGGGTAGGGGCCGGGGAGCTGTTTTTT	CASSVLSRVGAGELFF
.	TRBJ2-3	TRBD2	TRBV9	TGTGCCAGCAGCCCATGGGGGCCGGGACTAGCGGCGCCGTGGGATACGCAGTATTTT	CASSPWGPGLAAPWDTQYF
.	TRBJ1-3	TRBD1	TRBV3-1/TRBV3-2	TGTGCCAGCAGCCAGAAGGGGGCAGGAAACACCATATATTTT	CASSQKGAGNTIYF
once	TRBJ1-1	TRBD1	TRBV27	TGTGCCAGCAGTTGGACCGGACAGGGCGGTGAAGCTTTCTTT	CASSWTGQGGEAFF
.	TRBJ2-7	TRBD2	TRBV6-5	TGTGCCAGCAGCGGGGGGGCCCTCTACGAGCAGTACTTC	CASSGGALYEQYF
.	TRBJ2-3	.	TRBV6-5	TGTGCCAGCAGTTACTCGGGGCCCACGGACCTTACGCAGTATTTT	CASSYSGPTDLTQYF
few	TRBJ1-5	TRBD1	TRBV6-6	TGTGCCAGCAGTCCGACAGGGACACAGCCCCAGCATTTT	CASSPTGTQPQHF
.	TRBJ2-4	TRBD2	TRBV5-1	TGCGCCAGCAGCCTAGCGGGGGGCGTAGCCAAAAACATTCAGTACTTC	CASSLAGGVAKNIQYF
.	TRBJ2-2	TRBD1	TRBV9	TGTGCCAGCATGGCGTGGGGGACAGGGAACACCGGGGAGCTGTTTTTT	CASMAWGTGNTGELFF
.	TRBJ1-2	TRBD1	TRBV18	TGTGCCAGCTCCTCAACAGGGGGGTATGGCTACACCTTC	CASSSTGGYGYTF
few	TRBJ2-7	.	TRBV3-1/TRBV3-2	TGTGCCAGCAGCCAAGATCTAGTGAGACGGCAGTACTTC	CASSQDLVRRQYF
.	TRBJ1-6	.	TRBV5-1	TGCGCCAGCAGCTTGGGGGGCATCGGCAATTCACCCCTCCACTTT	CASSLGGIGNSPLHF
.	TRBJ2-1	TRBD2	TRBV5-1	TGCGCCAGCAGCTTGGTTCGGCTAGCGGGGAGGAATGAGCAGTTCTTC	CASSLVRLAGRNEQFF
.	TRBJ2-3	.	TRBV6-5	TGTGCCAGCAGGCTAGGACACAGCACAGATACGCAGTATTTT	CASRLGHSTDTQYF
.	TRBJ2-2	.	TRBV5-1	TGCGCCAGCAGCTTGGTTTCCGGCACCGGGGAGCTGTTTTTT	CASSLVSGTGELFF
once	TRBJ1-6	TRBD1	TRBV6-2/TRBV6-3	TGTGCCAGCAGCCCCTCCGGGACAGGGGGAATTCGATCACCCCTCCACTTT	CASSPSGTGGIRSPLHF
.	TRBJ2-5	TRBD2	TRBV11-2	TGTGCCAGCAGCACAGGGACTAGCGGGCGGCTGGGAACCCAGTACTTC	CASSTGTSGRLGTQYF